This record concerns one TCR beta chain sequence. This sample was taken from a study of blood T cell repertoires in COVID-19. In the study overall: In each case, the material was cDNA or gDNA derived from T cells, B-cell-depleted T cells, or PBMCs.

The V end was cut by 0 bases, the J end by 0 bases, with 11 bases between. The CDR3 runs 16 residues. The germline V gene has CDR1 LNHNV and CDR2 YYDKDF (reference sequence). Source study methods: Estimated nucleated cell counts came from reference gene primer amplification. The table came from immunoSEQ multiplex PCR; TCRdb's copy has only in-frame clones and leaves some out. The V and J calls and clone size come from that table; D and trimming were worked out from the DNA. The table lists roughly 290,000 clones, 70% to 90% of them singletons. The material sequenced was PBMCs or T cells enriched from blood (not recorded which). The genes are TRBV15 and TRBJ2-5; a possible D gene is TRBD2 (6 bases). This receptor was obtained from a man aged 25 to 40 who had recovered from COVID-19. CDR3 nucleotides: TGTGCCACCAGCAGAGATGGCGGGGAGAACCAAGAGACCCAGTACTTC. The encoded protein is CATSRDGGENQETQYF.